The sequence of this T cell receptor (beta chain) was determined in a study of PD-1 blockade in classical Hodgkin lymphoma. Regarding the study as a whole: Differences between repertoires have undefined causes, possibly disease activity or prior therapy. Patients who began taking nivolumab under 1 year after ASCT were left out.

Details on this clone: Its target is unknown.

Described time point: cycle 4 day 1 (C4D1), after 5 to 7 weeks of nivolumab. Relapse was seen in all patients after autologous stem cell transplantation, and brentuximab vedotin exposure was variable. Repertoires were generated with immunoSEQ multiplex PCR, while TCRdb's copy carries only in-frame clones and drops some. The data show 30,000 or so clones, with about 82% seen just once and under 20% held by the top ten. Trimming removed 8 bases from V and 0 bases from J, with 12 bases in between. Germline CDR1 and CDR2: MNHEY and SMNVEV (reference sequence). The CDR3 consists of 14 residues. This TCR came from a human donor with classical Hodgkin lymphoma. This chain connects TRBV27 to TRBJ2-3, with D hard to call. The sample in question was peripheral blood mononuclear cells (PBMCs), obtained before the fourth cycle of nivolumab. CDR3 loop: CASGLRSSTDTQYF. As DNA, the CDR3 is TGTGCCAGCGGCCTTAGAAGTAGCACAGATACGCAGTATTTT.